One and the same sample provided the 5 T cell receptor beta chains below, sequenced in a study of T cell changes during pregnancy in multiple sclerosis (dated by TCRdb to the late 2010s). The library came from the immunoSEQ multiplex PCR assay. Not all clones reach the TCRdb copy of this immuneACCESS table, which keeps in-frame sequences only. Checked studies attribute under half of the gap to unresolved V genes and leave the rest unexplained. The sample table contains about 70,000 clones; only one count was recorded for 80% to 95% of them. The ten largest clones represent about 0.3% of the sample. Sequencing was performed on CD4+ T cells from peripheral blood mononuclear cells, taken after pregnancy. Receptors were obtained from a female donor with multiple sclerosis, enrolled in a pregnancy study.

This rearrangement joins TRBV6-1 to TRBJ1-1, with TRBD1 matching 7 bases. This CDR3 comprises 12 residues. With V trimmed by 11 bases and J by 3 bases, 6 bases remained unmatched. Per germline, CDR1 MNHNS and CDR2 SASEGT. This chain's CDR3 is CAARTGDTEAFF. In DNA, the CDR3 is TGTGCCGCCCGGACAGGAGACACTGAAGCTTTCTTT.

The chain uses TRBV27 and TRBJ2-5; 12 bases agree with TRBD2. CDR1 and CDR2 (germline): MNHEY, SMNVEV (reference sequence). This CDR3 has 15 residues. The V and J ends lost 4 bases and 8 bases, in that order; junction bases with no gene match: 8. The CDR3 DNA is TGTGCCAGCAGTTCGAGACTAGCGGGAGTAAGAACCCAGTACTTC. Protein: CASSSRLAGVRTQYF.

The chain combines TRBV9 with TRBJ2-2, with 9 bases aligning to TRBD1. After removal of 1 base from V and 4 bases from J, the junction contained 5 bases not matched to a gene. The V gene's germline CDR1 is SGDLS and CDR2 YYNGEE. This CDR3 is 16 amino acids long. CDR3 protein: CASSVRATGGTGELFF. The CDR3 DNA sequence: TGTGCCAGCAGCGTACGGGCGACAGGGGGCACCGGGGAGCTGTTTTTT.

The rearrangement links TRBV9 to TRBJ1-6; D is unclear. Between the trimmed V and J ends, which lost 0 bases and 7 bases, there was a span of 8 bases. The CDR3 totals 14 residues. CDR1 is SGDLS and CDR2 is YYNGEE in the germline V gene. CDR3 loop: CASSVVTENSPLHF. The CDR3 DNA reads as TGTGCCAGCAGCGTAGTAACAGAAAATTCACCCCTCCACTTT.

The gene calls are TRBV6-8 and TRBJ1-5; 10 bases fit TRBD1. V lost 1 base and J lost 3; bases outside the gene matches: 15. Germline V lookup: CDR1 MNHGY, CDR2 SAAAGT. CDR3 length equals 20 residues. CDR3 in amino acids: CASSYFAATTGGHSNQPQHF. CDR3 in DNA: TGTGCCAGCAGTTACTTTGCAGCTACGACAGGGGGCCATTCCAATCAGCCCCAGCATTTT.